A selection of T cell receptor beta chains follows, all from one sample in a study of identical twins. TCRdb recomputed calls from the 5' RACE reads with MiXCR, one row per CDR3 protein. Among approximately 260,000 distinct CDR3 sequences listed, around 15% were seen once. Sequencing was performed on memory (CD45RO+) T cells sorted from blood. These receptors came from a woman younger than 35 in good health. CDR3s include the opening cysteine and the closing phenylalanine or tryptophan. D genes are given only for firm matches. Some rows mark clone size as missing; the rest say once, few, many or name a class of expanded clone.

abundance,v_gene,j_gene,d_gene,CDR3aa,CDR3nt
few,TRBV20-1,TRBJ2-7,-,CSARGLRSYEQYF,TGCAGTGCCAGGGGTTTGAGGAGCTACGAGCAGTACTTC
many,TRBV12-3/TRBV12-4,TRBJ2-2,-,CASSLRQGHTGELFF,TGTGCCAGCAGTTTAAGACAAGGGCACACCGGGGAGCTGTTTTTT
-,TRBV28,TRBJ1-1,-,CASSLTGTMNTEAFF,TGTGCCAGCAGTCTTACCGGGACAATGAACACTGAAGCTTTCTTT
-,TRBV12-3/TRBV12-4,TRBJ2-2,-,CASSFTRANTGELFF,TGTGCCAGCAGTTTTACTCGCGCCAACACCGGGGAGTTGTTTTTT
-,TRBV20-1,TRBJ2-3,-,CSARGAATDMGRTQYF,TGCAGTGCTAGGGGGGCGGCTACCGATATGGGGCGTACGCAGTATTTT
-,TRBV7-8,TRBJ2-7,-,CASSLVSLRLSSYEQYF,TGTGCCAGCAGCTTAGTGAGTCTGCGGTTGAGCTCCTACGAGCAGTACTTC
few,TRBV20-1,TRBJ1-1,-,CSASFLSDEAFF,TGCAGTGCTAGTTTCCTATCGGATGAAGCTTTCTTT
-,TRBV14,TRBJ2-7,-,CASSFLKNSYEQYF,TGTGCCAGCAGCTTTCTTAAGAACTCCTACGAGCAGTACTTC
few,TRBV18,TRBJ1-2,-,CASSRDRYGYTF,TGTGCCAGCTCCAGGGACCGCTATGGCTACACCTTC
-,TRBV29-1,TRBJ2-3,-,CSVERIAGTDTQYF,TGCAGCGTTGAAAGGATAGCGGGCACAGATACGCAGTATTTT
-,TRBV7-3,TRBJ2-1,-,CASSPKNNEQFF,TGTGCCAGCAGCCCTAAAAACAATGAGCAGTTCTTC
-,TRBV6-5,TRBJ2-3,TRBD2,CASSYRTSSDTQYF,TGTGCCAGCAGTTACCGGACTAGTTCAGATACGCAGTATTTT
few,TRBV12-3/TRBV12-4,TRBJ2-1,-,CASSLEAQLAYNEQFF,TGTGCCAGCAGTTTAGAGGCCCAGCTCGCCTACAATGAGCAGTTCTTC
many,TRBV2,TRBJ2-3,-,CASSGGLGRDTQYF,TGTGCCAGCAGTGGGGGGCTAGGGCGAGATACGCAGTATTTT
few,TRBV13,TRBJ2-4,-,CASSSTGRAKNIQYF,TGTGCCAGCAGTTCGACAGGGAGGGCCAAAAACATTCAGTACTTC
few,TRBV25-1,TRBJ1-1,-,CASSAKTEAFF,TGTGCCAGCAGTGCTAAGACTGAAGCTTTCTTT
few,TRBV7-8,TRBJ2-3,TRBD1,CASSLVGVQDRVTDTQYF,TGTGCCAGCAGCTTAGTGGGCGTTCAGGACAGGGTGACAGATACGCAGTATTTT
-,TRBV29-1,TRBJ1-4,TRBD1,CSVAGSGGNNEKLFF,TGCAGCGTTGCCGGGTCAGGGGGCAATAATGAAAAACTGTTTTTT
-,TRBV6-2/TRBV6-3,TRBJ2-2,-,CASSYSISSNTWELFF,TGTGCCAGCAGTTACTCGATAAGCTCGAACACCTGGGAGCTGTTTTTT
-,TRBV3-1,TRBJ2-1,TRBD2,CACSQGTSGGARGEQFF,TGTGCCTGCTCCCAAGGGACTAGCGGGGGGGCCCGGGGTGAGCAGTTCTTC
-,TRBV20-1,TRBJ1-2,TRBD1,CSARVSGQAKNYGYTF,TGCAGTGCTAGAGTATCGGGACAGGCAAAAAACTATGGCTACACCTTC
-,TRBV9,TRBJ2-1,-,CASSVGGPSYNEQFF,TGTGCCAGCAGCGTAGGCGGACCTTCCTACAATGAGCAGTTCTTC
many,TRBV6-2/TRBV6-3,TRBJ1-1,TRBD1,CASGTGGTEAFF,TGTGCCAGCGGGACAGGGGGAACTGAAGCTTTCTTT
-,TRBV7-9,TRBJ2-7,-,CASSQTHEQYF,TGTGCCAGCAGCCAAACACACGAGCAGTACTTC
-,TRBV9,TRBJ1-5,-,CASSARPEHQPQHF,TGTGCCAGCAGCGCTAGACCCGAACATCAGCCCCAGCATTTT
-,TRBV2,TRBJ2-1,-,CASPSSVPGLVNSYNEQFF,TGTGCCAGCCCCAGCAGTGTCCCGGGACTCGTTAACTCCTACAATGAGCAGTTCTTC
many,TRBV5-6,TRBJ2-5,-,CASSTQETQYF,TGTGCCAGCAGCACCCAAGAGACCCAGTACTTC
-,TRBV27,TRBJ2-1,-,CASSSRETYNEQFF,TGTGCCAGCAGTTCCCGGGAAACCTACAATGAGCAGTTCTTC
-,TRBV29-1,TRBJ2-7,-,CSVEGRGVSYEQYF,TGCAGCGTTGAAGGGAGGGGGGTTTCCTACGAGCAGTACTTC
many,TRBV12-3/TRBV12-4,TRBJ1-5,-,CASSFGENQPQHF,TGTGCCAGCAGTTTCGGGGAAAATCAGCCCCAGCATTTT
-,TRBV2,TRBJ2-5,-,CASRVLGTIKTQYF,TGTGCCAGCCGAGTGCTAGGAACGATAAAGACCCAGTACTTC
-,TRBV5-6,TRBJ2-3,TRBD2,CASSWGLSSTDTQYF,TGTGCCAGCAGCTGGGGACTATCTAGCACAGATACGCAGTATTTT
few,TRBV6-1,TRBJ2-5,-,CASRPVRGEHPWYF,TGTGCCAGCAGGCCAGTGAGGGGTGAGCACCCATGGTACTTC
-,TRBV7-6,TRBJ2-1,TRBD2,CASSLEVSGARNEQFF,TGTGCCAGCAGCTTAGAGGTTAGCGGGGCTCGGAATGAGCAGTTCTTC
few,TRBV5-1,TRBJ2-7,TRBD1,CASSLAKGQGRDEQYF,TGCGCCAGCAGCTTGGCCAAGGGACAGGGACGGGACGAGCAGTACTTC
few,TRBV7-2,TRBJ2-7,TRBD2,CASSPAGTSVYEQYF,TGTGCCAGCAGCCCCGCCGGGACTAGCGTCTACGAGCAGTACTTC
-,TRBV5-6,TRBJ1-2,TRBD1,CASSNRDRGPRGYTF,TGTGCCAGCAGCAACCGGGACAGGGGGCCGCGAGGCTACACCTTC
few,TRBV27,TRBJ2-7,TRBD2,CASSPTPRAGKTYEQYF,TGTGCCAGCAGTCCAACCCCCCGAGCGGGAAAAACCTACGAGCAGTACTTC